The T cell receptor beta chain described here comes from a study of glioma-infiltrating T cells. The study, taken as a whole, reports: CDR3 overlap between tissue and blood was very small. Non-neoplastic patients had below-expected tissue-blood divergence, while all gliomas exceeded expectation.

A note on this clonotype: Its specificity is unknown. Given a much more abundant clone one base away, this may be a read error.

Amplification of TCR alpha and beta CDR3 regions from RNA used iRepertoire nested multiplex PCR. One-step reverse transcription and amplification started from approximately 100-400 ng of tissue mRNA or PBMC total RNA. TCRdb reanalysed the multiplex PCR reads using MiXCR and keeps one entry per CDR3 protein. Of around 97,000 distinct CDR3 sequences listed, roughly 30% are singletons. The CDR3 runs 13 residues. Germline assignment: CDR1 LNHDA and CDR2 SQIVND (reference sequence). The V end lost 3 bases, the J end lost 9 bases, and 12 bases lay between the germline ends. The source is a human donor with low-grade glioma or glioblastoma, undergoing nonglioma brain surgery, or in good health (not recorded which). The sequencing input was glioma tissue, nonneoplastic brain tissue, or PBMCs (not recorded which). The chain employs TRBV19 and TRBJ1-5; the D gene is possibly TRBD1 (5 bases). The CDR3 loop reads CASSMEGERPQHF. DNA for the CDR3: TGTGCCAGTAGTATGGAAGGGGAGCGGCCCCAGCATTTT.